This TCR beta chain was sequenced in a study of T cells in Graves' hyperthyroidism and ophthalmopathy. As for the study in general: Peripheral blood was obtained at initial diagnosis, preceding any treatment. Whole-study findings and limits: Blood shared most expanded thyroid clonotypes above 0.001. For ophthalmopathy, model prediction preceded onset by a median about 6 months.

TCR beta CDR3 regions were amplified from RNA. TCR CDR3 underwent first-round RT-PCR with the HTBI primer set. TCRdb re-called the multiplex PCR reads with MiXCR, one entry per CDR3 protein. The profile covers approximately 620,000 distinct CDR3 sequences, with 16% appearing a single time and roughly 3.5% taken by the ten largest. The V and J ends lost 9 bases and 2 bases, in that order; junction bases with no gene match: 5. The CDR3 runs to 14 residues. Germline loops: CDR1 SNHLY, CDR2 FYNNEI. Together with thyroid ultrasound, orbital computed tomography, serum thyroxine and TRAb, clinical symptoms were used for diagnoses. Ten or more counts support this clonotype. Its antigen is undetermined.

The sample consisted of blood. The rearrangement uses TRBV2 and TRBJ2-2; 8 nucleotides match TRBD1. The clonotype originates from a woman between 40 and 50 years old with Graves' ophthalmopathy. The CDR3 region has the DNA TGTGCCAGGGGAGACAGGGGCAACACCGGGGAGCTGTTTTTT. Protein product: CARGDRGNTGELFF. The full variable domain, completed using reference TRBV2 and TRBJ2-2, is EPEVTQTPSHQVTQMGQEVILRCVPISNHLYFYWYRQILGQKVEFLVSFYNNEISEKSEIFDDQFSVERPDGSNFTLKIRSTKLEDSAMYFCARGDRGNTGELFFGEGSRLTVL.